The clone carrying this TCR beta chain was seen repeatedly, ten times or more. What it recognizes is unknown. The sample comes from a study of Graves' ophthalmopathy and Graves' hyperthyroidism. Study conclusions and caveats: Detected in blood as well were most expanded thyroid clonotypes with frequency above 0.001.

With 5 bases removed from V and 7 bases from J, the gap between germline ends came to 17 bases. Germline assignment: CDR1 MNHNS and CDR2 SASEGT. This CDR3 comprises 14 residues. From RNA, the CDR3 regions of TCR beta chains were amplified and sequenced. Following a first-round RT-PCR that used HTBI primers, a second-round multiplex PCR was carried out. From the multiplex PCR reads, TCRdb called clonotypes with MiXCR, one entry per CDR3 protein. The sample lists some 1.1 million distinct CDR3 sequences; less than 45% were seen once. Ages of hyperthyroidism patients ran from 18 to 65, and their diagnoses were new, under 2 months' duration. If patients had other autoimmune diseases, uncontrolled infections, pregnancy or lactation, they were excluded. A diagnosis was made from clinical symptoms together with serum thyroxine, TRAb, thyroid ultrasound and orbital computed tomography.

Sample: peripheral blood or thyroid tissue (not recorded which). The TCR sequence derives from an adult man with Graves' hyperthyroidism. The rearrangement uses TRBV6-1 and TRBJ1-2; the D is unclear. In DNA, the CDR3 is TGTGCCAGCAGTAACTCCGCCGCGGGAGGTGGCTACACCTTC. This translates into CASSNSAAGGGYTF.